The 3 T cell receptor beta chains given below trace back to one sample, sequenced in a study of cytomegalovirus exposure and HLA in healthy donors. Researchers ran the PCR with 60 Vbeta and 13 Jbeta primers. Sequenced by immunoSEQ multiplex PCR; TCRdb stores in-frame clones only, minus some. This sample's table has 50,000 to 60,000 clones. Specimen: PBMCs. These TCRs come from a woman aged 45 to 65 in good health and CMV-seropositive.

The CDR3 spells CASRGVDTEAFF. The CDR3 DNA reads TGTGCCAGCCGGGGGGTGGACACTGAAGCTTTCTTT. The rearrangement links TRBV5-6 to TRBJ1-1; D is perhaps TRBD1 (5 bases). The CDR3 runs 12 residues. Trimming took off 7 bases at V and 3 bases at J, with 10 bases between the two ends. CDR1 is SGHDT and CDR2 is YYEEEE in the germline V gene.

The chain carries TRBV30 and TRBJ2-3; D remains ambiguous. The CDR3 is made up of 11 amino acids. V was pared by 0 bases and J by 5 bases, with 3 bases between. Germline loops: CDR1 GTSNPN, CDR2 SVGIG (reference sequence). CDR3 nucleotide sequence: TGTGCCTGGAGTGTACTAGATACGCAGTATTTT. Translating gives CAWSVLDTQYF.

V usage is TRBV6-6 and J usage is TRBJ1-6; D unresolved. The V gene lost 5 bases and the J gene lost 6 bases, with 5 bases spanning the gap. Per germline, CDR1 MNHNY and CDR2 SVGAGI (reference sequence). CDR3 length: 12 residues. CDR3 sequence: CASSVSNSPLHF. For the CDR3, the DNA is TGTGCCAGCAGTGTCAGTAATTCACCCCTCCACTTT.